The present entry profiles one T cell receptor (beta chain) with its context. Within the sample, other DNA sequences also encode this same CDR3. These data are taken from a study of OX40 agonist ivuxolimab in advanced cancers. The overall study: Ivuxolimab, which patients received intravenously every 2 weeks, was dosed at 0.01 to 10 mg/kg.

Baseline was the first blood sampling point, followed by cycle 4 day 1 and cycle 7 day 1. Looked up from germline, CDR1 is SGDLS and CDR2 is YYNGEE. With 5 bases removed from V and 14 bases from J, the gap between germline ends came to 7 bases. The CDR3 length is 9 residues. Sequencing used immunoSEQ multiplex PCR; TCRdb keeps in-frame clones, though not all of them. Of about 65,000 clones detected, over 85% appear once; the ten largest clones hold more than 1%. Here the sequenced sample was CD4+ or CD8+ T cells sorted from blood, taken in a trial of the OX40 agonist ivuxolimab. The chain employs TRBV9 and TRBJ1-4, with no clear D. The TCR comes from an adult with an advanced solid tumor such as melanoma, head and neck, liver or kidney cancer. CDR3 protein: CASSGKLFF. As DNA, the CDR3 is TGTGCCAGCAGTGGGAAGCTGTTTTTT. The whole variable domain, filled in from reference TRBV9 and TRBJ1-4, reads DSGVTQTPKHLITATGQRVTLRCSPRSGDLSVYWYQQSLDQGLQFLIQYYNGEERAKGNILERFSAQQFPDLHSELNLSSLELGDSALYFCASSGKLFFGSGTQLSVL.